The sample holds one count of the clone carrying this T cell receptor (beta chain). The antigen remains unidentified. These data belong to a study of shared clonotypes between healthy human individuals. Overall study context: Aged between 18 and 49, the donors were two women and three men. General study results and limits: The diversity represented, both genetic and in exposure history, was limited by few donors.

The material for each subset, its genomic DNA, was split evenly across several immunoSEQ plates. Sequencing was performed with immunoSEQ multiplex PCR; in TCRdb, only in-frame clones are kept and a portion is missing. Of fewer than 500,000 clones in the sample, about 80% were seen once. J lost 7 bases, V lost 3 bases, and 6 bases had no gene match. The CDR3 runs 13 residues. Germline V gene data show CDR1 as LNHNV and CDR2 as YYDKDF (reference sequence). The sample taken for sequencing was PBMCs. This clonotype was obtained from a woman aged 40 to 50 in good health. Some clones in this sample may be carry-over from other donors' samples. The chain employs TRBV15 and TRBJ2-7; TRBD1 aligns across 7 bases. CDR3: CATSSDRDLEQYF. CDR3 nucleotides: TGTGCCACCAGCAGTGACAGGGATCTAGAGCAGTACTTC. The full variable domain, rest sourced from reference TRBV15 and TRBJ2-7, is DAMVIQNPRYQVTQFGKPVTLSCSQTLNHNVMYWYQQKSSQAPKLLFHYYDKDFNNEADTPDNFQSRRPNTSFCFLDIRSPGLGDTAMYLCATSSDRDLEQYFGPGTRLTVT.